The 21 T cell receptor beta chains reported below all come from one sample, sequenced in a study of T cell responses to AZD1222 COVID-19 vaccine. Using immunoSEQ multiplex PCR, the repertoire was profiled, and TCRdb retains in-frame clones only, with some absent. This sample carries about 120,000 clones, about 85% of them seen once, and the ten largest clones take approximately 2.6%. The sequencing here drew on peripheral blood, taken 28 days after the second AZD1222 dose. The receptors were gathered from an adult who received the AZD1222 COVID-19 vaccine.

V usage is TRBV7-2 and J usage is TRBJ1-2; 9 bases match TRBD1. Germline V gene data show CDR1 as SGHTA and CDR2 as FQGNSA. The length of the CDR3 is 15 residues. With V trimmed by 2 bases and J by 6 bases, 7 bases remained unmatched. The CDR3 DNA reads as TGTGCCAGCAGCTTACGCACAGGGGGCGCGAATGGCTACACCTTC. This sequence encodes CASSLRTGGANGYTF.

CDR3 sequence (DNA): TGTGCCAGCAGGGGCAGGGGGCTGGGGGACTATGGCTACACCTTC. Amino acid sequence: CASRGRGLGDYGYTF. This chain uses TRBV28 with TRBJ1-2; TRBD1 agrees at 8 bases. Germline lookup yields CDR1 MDHEN and CDR2 SYDVKM. CDR3 size: 15 residues. The V gene end was trimmed by 6 bases and the J gene end by 3 bases; junction bases not matched to a gene: 9.

The V call is TRBV3-1 (or the pseudogene TRBV3-2), the J call TRBJ1-5; D remains unclear. Trimming removed 0 bases at V and 0 bases at J, with 6 bases between. This CDR3 is built from 15 residues. CDR1 and CDR2 (germline): LGHDT, YNNKEL (reference sequence). The CDR3 spells CASSQDVVSNQPQHF. Written as DNA, the CDR3 is TGTGCCAGCAGCCAAGACGTGGTTAGCAATCAGCCCCAGCATTTT.

The gene calls are TRBV7-2 and TRBJ1-5; 7 bases fit TRBD1. The J segment lost 0 bases and the V segment lost 1 base, leaving 3 bases of the junction unmatched. Germline V gives CDR1 SGHTA, CDR2 FQGNSA. There are 16 residues in the CDR3. The CDR3 DNA reads as TGTGCCAGCAGCTTAGAAGGGACAGTTAGCAATCAGCCCCAGCATTTT. This codes for CASSLEGTVSNQPQHF. Looking up the rest from reference TRBV7-2 and TRBJ1-5 gives the full variable domain: GAGVSQSPSNKVTEKGKDVELRCDPISGHTALYWYRQSLGQGLEFLIYFQGNSAPDKSGLPSDRFSAERTGGSVSTLTIQRTQQEDSAVYLCASSLEGTVSNQPQHFGDGTRLSIL.

This sequence joins TRBV6-2 or TRBV6-3 and TRBJ2-1; a possible D gene is TRBD2 (7 bases). In germline, CDR1 is MNHEY, CDR2 SVGEGT. Trimming left V 6 bases short and J 8 bases short, with 20 bases between. The CDR3 sequence is 15 residues long. The CDR3 protein is CASSRKGGTIYEQFF. In DNA, the CDR3 is TGTGCCAGCAGCCGAAAGGGGGGGACAATCTATGAGCAGTTCTTC.

The chain combines TRBV4-2 with TRBJ1-3; D perhaps matches TRBD1 (6 bases). Looked up from germline, CDR1 is LGHNA and CDR2 is YNFKEQ. CDR3 length equals 17 residues. The V end lost 4 bases, the J end lost 3 bases, and 19 bases lay between the germline ends. The CDR3 loop is CASSRLFEGGGGNTIYF. As DNA, the CDR3 is TGTGCCAGCAGCCGACTCTTCGAGGGGGGCGGTGGAAACACCATATATTTT.

This rearrangement joins TRBV19 to TRBJ1-1, with a weak D call TRBD1 (5 bases). Trimming took 1 base from V and 4 from J, leaving 10 bases between them. CDR1 and CDR2 (germline): LNHDA, SQIVND (reference sequence). This CDR3 contains 14 residues. CDR3 bases: TGTGCCAGTAGTATAGCGGGGCTTGTCACTGAAGCTTTCTTT. Translated, it gives CASSIAGLVTEAFF.

V is TRBV28 and J is TRBJ2-1; D is unresolved. The CDR3 sequence is 13 residues long. Germline loops: CDR1 MDHEN, CDR2 SYDVKM. Trimming cost V 6 bases and J 9 bases, with 15 bases left between them. The CDR3 region has the DNA TGTGCCAGCAGGCCTCATGGGCGGCCTGAGCAGTTCTTC. Translation gives CASRPHGRPEQFF.

V usage is TRBV5-6 and J usage is TRBJ1-3; no clear D gene. Germline values: CDR1 SGHDT, CDR2 YYEEEE. The CDR3 is 15 residues long. The V end was cut by 0 bases, the J end by 0 bases, with 7 bases between. The CDR3 nucleotides read TGTGCCAGCAGCTTGGGACCAAGCTCTGGAAACACCATATATTTT. Translated: CASSLGPSSGNTIYF.

This chain links TRBV7-9 with TRBJ1-1, with a tentative D call TRBD1 (6 bases). CDR1 SEHNR and CDR2 FQNEAQ come from the germline V gene (reference sequence). The CDR3 extends over 14 amino acids. V was trimmed by 6 bases and J by 5 bases, leaving 16 bases between them. The CDR3 bases are TGTGCCAGCAGACCCCAGGGGATGATGACTGAAGCTTTCTTT. Translation: CASRPQGMMTEAFF.

The chain carries TRBV18 and TRBJ2-2, with D possibly TRBD1 on 6 matching bases. This CDR3 comprises 15 residues. Trimming removed 6 bases from V and 3 bases from J, with 14 bases in between. Germline-derived CDR1 and CDR2 are KGHSH and LQKENI. CDR3 residues: CASSHEGQHTGELFF. The CDR3 DNA is TGTGCCAGCTCCCACGAGGGACAACACACCGGGGAGCTGTTTTTT.

The DNA of the CDR3 is TGTGCCAGCAGCCAGGCACACTTTCGACAGGGGGTAGAGACCCAGTACTTC. Translated, it gives CASSQAHFRQGVETQYF. The chain is built from TRBV3-1 (or the pseudogene TRBV3-2) and TRBJ2-5; 9 bases are a match to TRBD1. The germline V gene has CDR1 LGHDT and CDR2 YNNKEL (reference sequence). J lost 4 bases, V lost 3 bases, and 12 bases had no gene match. The CDR3 has 17 residues.

In this sample, this clone turned up a few times. The chain recombines TRBV3-1 (or the pseudogene TRBV3-2) with TRBJ1-6; D not certain. In germline, CDR1 is LGHDT, CDR2 YNNKEL (reference sequence). V was clipped by 0 bases and J by 5 bases, with 5 bases between them. CDR3 length: 14 amino acids. This CDR3 reads CASSQEIHNSPLHF. The CDR3 DNA reads as TGTGCCAGCAGCCAAGAAATTCATAATTCACCCCTCCACTTT.

V is TRBV19 and J is TRBJ2-3, with D uncertain. V gave up 3 bases and J gave up 12 bases, with 10 bases separating them. CDR3 length: 11 amino acids. Germline V CDR1 and CDR2: LNHDA, SQIVND (reference sequence). CDR3 sequence reads: CASSMWPTQYF. The CDR3 DNA reads TGTGCCAGTAGTATGTGGCCAACCCAGTATTTT. Full variable domain (missing parts from reference TRBV19 and TRBJ2-3): DGGITQSPKYLFRKEGQNVTLSCEQNLNHDAMYWYRQDPGQGLRLIYYSQIVNDFQKGDIAEGYSVSREKKESFPLTVTSAQKNPTAFYLCASSMWPTQYFGPGTRLTVL.

Here the CDR3 reads CASSYTANGWEAFF. The CDR3 region has the DNA TGTGCCAGCAGTTATACAGCGAATGGATGGGAAGCTTTCTTT. The genes are TRBV27 and TRBJ1-1, with no clear D. CDR3 size: 14 residues. V shed 4 bases and J shed 8 bases, with 17 bases lying between them. The germline CDR1 and CDR2 sequences are MNHEY and SMNVEV (reference sequence).

The rearrangement links TRBV16 to TRBJ1-3; D perhaps matches TRBD1 (6 bases). The germline V gene has CDR1 KGHSY and CDR2 FQNENV. This CDR3 region has 17 residues. V was cut by 0 bases and J by 0 bases, with 12 bases left in between. DNA for the CDR3: TGTGCCAGCAGCCAATCCAGGACAGTCTCCTCTGGAAACACCATATATTTT. Protein product: CASSQSRTVSSGNTIYF.

The genes are TRBV11-3 and TRBJ2-1; no firm D call. V was pared by 1 base and J by 9 bases, with 16 bases between. The CDR3 covers 15 residues. Germline-derived CDR1 and CDR2 are SGHNT and YENEEA. The CDR3 loop is CASSLGYDPPGEQFF. Written as DNA, the CDR3 is TGTGCCAGCAGCTTAGGCTATGACCCGCCGGGTGAGCAGTTCTTC.

This chain links TRBV7-2 with TRBJ2-7; D possibly corresponds to TRBD1 (6 bases). Germline-derived CDR1 and CDR2 are SGHTA and FQGNSA. The CDR3 contains 15 residues. Between the trimmed V and J ends, which lost 1 base and 5 bases, there was a span of 15 bases. In DNA form, the CDR3 reads TGTGCCAGCAGCTTAGTAGGGGTAGGGGGACACGAGCAGTACTTC. Translation gives CASSLVGVGGHEQYF.

Comments on this clone: At one boundary the junction diverges from the germline segment, which might be a read error. The chain employs TRBV24-1 and TRBJ2-1; D not resolved. The CDR3 contains 13 residues. CDR1 and CDR2 from the germline V gene are KGHDR and SFDVKD. The CDR3 sequence is CATSDLLVNKVVF. CDR3 sequence (DNA): TGTGCCACCAGTGATTTGCTAGTAAACAAGGTTGTCTTC.

The chain combines TRBV4-3 with TRBJ1-1; maybe TRBD1 (5 bases). V was cut by 0 bases and J by 8 bases, with 13 bases left in between. The CDR3 runs 14 residues. Germline V gene lookup returns CDR1 LGHNA and CDR2 YSLEER. This chain's CDR3 is CASSQDLGREEAFF. DNA of the CDR3: TGCGCCAGCAGCCAAGATCTTGGCAGGGAAGAAGCTTTCTTT.

V gene TRBV12-3 or TRBV12-4 combines with J gene TRBJ1-2; no definite D call. This CDR3 is 12 amino acids long. V lost 7 bases and J lost 8, with 14 bases in between. CDR3 in amino acids: CASTYPGRGYTF. CDR3 DNA: TGTGCCAGCACTTACCCCGGGCGAGGCTACACCTTC.